This TCR beta chain was profiled in a study of vaccination and CD4 T cells after COVID-19. Study at large: The convalescents, six males and four females, included two who were Hispanic. Overlapping peptides covering the spike proteins of SARS-CoV-2, HCoV-NL63, HCoV-OC43 and HCoV-229E were added to stimulate cells. General study findings and limits: Median SARS-CoV-2-reactive clonotype numbers went up from approximately 21 to 38, but not significantly.

About this clonotype: What it recognizes is unknown.

Germline CDR1 and CDR2: MGHDK and SYGVNS. The CDR3 is 15 amino acids. V was clipped by 6 bases and J by 7 bases, with 16 bases between them. Treatment of the sample: approximately nine-day PBMC culture with coronavirus spike peptide pools or control peptides (ViraFEST assay). The Oncomine TCR Beta short-read assay sequenced DNA from cultured CD4+ T cells. TCRdb re-analysed the PCR reads in MiXCR, keeping a single row per CDR3 protein. The profile shows almost 15,000 distinct CDR3 sequences, 53% of them singletons. The material sequenced was CD4+ T cells from blood, cultured in vitro, taken before SARS-CoV-2 vaccination. V usage is TRBV25-1 and J usage is TRBJ1-6; perhaps TRBD1 as D (5 bases). The receptor was isolated from a human donor who had recovered from COVID-19. DNA for the CDR3: TGTGCCAGCAGGGGACCGGGACTGACGAATTCACCCCTCCACTTT. It is translated as CASRGPGLTNSPLHF.